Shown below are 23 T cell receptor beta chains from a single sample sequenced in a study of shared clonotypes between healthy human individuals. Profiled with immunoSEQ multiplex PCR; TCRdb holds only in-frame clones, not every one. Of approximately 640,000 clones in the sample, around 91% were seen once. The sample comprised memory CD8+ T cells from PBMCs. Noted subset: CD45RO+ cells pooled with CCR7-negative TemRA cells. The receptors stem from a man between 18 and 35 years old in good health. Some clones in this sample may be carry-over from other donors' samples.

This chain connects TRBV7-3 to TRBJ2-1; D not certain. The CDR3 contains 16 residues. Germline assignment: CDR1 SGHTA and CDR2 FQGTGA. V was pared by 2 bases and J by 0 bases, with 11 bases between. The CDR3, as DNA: TGTGCCAGCAGCTTACACACCTCTAGCTCCTACAATGAGCAGTTCTTC. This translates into CASSLHTSSSYNEQFF.

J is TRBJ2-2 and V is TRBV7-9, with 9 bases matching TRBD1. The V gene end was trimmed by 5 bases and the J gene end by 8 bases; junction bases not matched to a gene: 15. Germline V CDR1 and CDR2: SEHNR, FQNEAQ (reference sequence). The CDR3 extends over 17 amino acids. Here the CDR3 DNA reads TGTGCCAGCAGCACGACAAGGACAGGGGAGGTTAGAGGGGAGCTGTTTTTT. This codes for CASSTTRTGEVRGELFF.

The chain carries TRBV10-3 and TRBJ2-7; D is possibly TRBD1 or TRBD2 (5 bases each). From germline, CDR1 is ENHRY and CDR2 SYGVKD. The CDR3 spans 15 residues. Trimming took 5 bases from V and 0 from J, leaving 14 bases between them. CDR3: CAISRGGGSSYEQYF. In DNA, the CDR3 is TGTGCCATCAGTAGAGGTGGGGGAAGCTCCTACGAGCAGTACTTC.

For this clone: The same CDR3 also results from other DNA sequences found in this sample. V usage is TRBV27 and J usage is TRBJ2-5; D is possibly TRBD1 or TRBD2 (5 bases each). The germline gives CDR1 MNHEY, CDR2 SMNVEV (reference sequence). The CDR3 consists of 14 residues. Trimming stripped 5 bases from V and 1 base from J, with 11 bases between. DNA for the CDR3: TGTGCCAGCAGTCCCCTCGGGGCCCAAGAGACCCAGTACTTC. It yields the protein CASSPLGAQETQYF.

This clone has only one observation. CDR3 nucleotides: TGTGCCAGCAGTTTAGAAGGGCAGGGGGTCATCACTGAAGCTTTCTTT. Translated, it gives CASSLEGQGVITEAFF. The J gene is TRBJ1-1, the V gene TRBV27, with 7 bases matching TRBD1. V gave up 2 bases and J gave up 4 bases; unmatched junction bases: 10. Germline V CDR1 and CDR2: MNHEY, SMNVEV (reference sequence). The CDR3 loop spans 16 amino acids.

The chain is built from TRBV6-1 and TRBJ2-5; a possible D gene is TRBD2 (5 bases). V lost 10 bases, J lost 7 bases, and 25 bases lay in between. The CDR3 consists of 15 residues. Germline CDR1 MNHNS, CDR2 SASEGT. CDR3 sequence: CATAPFVGEMGTQYF. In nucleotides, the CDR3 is TGTGCCACCGCCCCATTCGTGGGAGAGATGGGGACCCAGTACTTC.

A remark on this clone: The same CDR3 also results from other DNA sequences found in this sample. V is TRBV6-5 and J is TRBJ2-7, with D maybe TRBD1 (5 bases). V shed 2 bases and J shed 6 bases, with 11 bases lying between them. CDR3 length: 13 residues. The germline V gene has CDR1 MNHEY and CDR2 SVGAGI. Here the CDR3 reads CASSYGAPGEQYF. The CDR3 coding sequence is TGTGCCAGCAGTTACGGGGCCCCGGGCGAGCAGTACTTC.

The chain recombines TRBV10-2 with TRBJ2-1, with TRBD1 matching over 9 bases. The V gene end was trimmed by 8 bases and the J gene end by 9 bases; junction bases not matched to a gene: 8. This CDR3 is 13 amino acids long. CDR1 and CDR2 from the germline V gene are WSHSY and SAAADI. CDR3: CASLGQGLGEQFF. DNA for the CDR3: TGCGCCAGCCTTGGACAGGGGTTGGGTGAGCAGTTCTTC.

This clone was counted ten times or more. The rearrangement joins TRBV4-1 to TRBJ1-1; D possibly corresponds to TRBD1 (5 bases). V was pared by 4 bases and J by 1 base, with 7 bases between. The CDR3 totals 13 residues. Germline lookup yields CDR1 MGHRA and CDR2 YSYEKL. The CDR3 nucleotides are TGCGCCAGCAGCCTCGGACAGAACACTGAAGCTTTCTTT. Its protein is CASSLGQNTEAFF.

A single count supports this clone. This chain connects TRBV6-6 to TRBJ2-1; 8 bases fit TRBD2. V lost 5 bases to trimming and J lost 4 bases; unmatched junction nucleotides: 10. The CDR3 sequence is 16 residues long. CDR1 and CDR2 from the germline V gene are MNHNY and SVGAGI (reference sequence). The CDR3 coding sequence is TGTGCCAGCAGTCATTCATTGGCTAGCGGGTACAATGAGCAGTTCTTC. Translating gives CASSHSLASGYNEQFF.

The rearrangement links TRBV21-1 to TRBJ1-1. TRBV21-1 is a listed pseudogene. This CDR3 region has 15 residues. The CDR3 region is CASSKEGFLYTEAFF. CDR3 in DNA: TGTGCCAGCAGCAAAGAAGGCTTTCTGTACACTGAAGCTTTCTTT.

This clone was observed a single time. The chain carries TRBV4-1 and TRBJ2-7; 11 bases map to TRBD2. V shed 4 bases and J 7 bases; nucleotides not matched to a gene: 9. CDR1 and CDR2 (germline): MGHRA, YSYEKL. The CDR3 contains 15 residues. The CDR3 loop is CASSPRTSGSSEQYF. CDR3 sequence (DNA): TGCGCCAGCAGCCCGCGGACTAGCGGGTCGAGTGAGCAGTACTTC.

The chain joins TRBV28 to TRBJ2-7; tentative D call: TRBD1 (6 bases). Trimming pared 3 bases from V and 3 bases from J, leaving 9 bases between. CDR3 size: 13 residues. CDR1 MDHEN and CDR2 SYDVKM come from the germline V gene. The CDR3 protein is CASSLTGLYEQYF. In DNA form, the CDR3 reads TGTGCCAGCAGTTTGACAGGACTCTACGAGCAGTACTTC. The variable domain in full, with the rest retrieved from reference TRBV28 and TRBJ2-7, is DVKVTQSSRYLVKRTGEKVFLECVQDMDHENMFWYRQDPGLGLRLIYFSYDVKMKEKGDIPEGYSVSREKKERFSLILESASTNQTSMYLCASSLTGLYEQYFGPGTRLTVT.

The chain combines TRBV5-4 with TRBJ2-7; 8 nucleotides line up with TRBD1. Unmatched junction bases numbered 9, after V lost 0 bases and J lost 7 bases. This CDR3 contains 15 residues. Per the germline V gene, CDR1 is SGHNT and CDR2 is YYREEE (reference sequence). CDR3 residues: CASSLDPSGGGEQYF. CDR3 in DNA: TGTGCCAGCAGCTTGGACCCATCAGGGGGCGGTGAGCAGTACTTC.

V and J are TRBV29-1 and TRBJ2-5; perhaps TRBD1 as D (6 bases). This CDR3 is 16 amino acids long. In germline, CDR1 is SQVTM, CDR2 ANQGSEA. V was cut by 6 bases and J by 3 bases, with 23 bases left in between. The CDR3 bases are TGCAGCGTACGGTATCGACAGATCGAGGGGGAAGAGACCCAGTACTTC. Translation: CSVRYRQIEGEETQYF. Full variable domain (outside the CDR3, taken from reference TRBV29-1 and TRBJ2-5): SAVISQKPSRDICQRGTSLTIQCQVDSQVTMMFWYRQQPGQSLTLIATANQGSEATYESGFVIDKFPISRPNLTFSTLTVSNMSPEDSSIYLCSVRYRQIEGEETQYFGPGTRLLVL.

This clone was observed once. CDR3 nucleotide sequence: TGTGCCAGCAGTTACACCCAGGACAGTTTGGGGGAAAAACTGTTTTTT. The encoded protein is CASSYTQDSLGEKLFF. The chain joins TRBV6-6 to TRBJ1-4; D is perhaps TRBD1 (6 bases). This CDR3 region has 16 residues. Germline V gives CDR1 MNHNY, CDR2 SVGAGI (reference sequence). With 2 bases removed from V and 8 bases from J, the gap between germline ends came to 18 bases.

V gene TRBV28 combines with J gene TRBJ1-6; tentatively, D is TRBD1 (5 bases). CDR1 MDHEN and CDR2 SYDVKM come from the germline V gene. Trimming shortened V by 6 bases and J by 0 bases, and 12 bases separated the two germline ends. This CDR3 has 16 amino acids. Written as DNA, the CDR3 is TGTGCCAGCAGCCGGGGCAGGAGCTCCTATAATTCACCCCTCCACTTT. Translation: CASSRGRSSYNSPLHF.

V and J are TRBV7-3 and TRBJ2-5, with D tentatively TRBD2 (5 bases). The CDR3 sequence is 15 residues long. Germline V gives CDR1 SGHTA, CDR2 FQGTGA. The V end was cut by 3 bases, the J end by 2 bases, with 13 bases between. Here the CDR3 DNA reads TGTGCCAGCAGCTTTTGGCCGGGGATTCAAGAGACCCAGTACTTC. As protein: CASSFWPGIQETQYF. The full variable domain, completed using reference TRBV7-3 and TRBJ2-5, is GAGVSQTPSNKVTEKGKYVELRCDPISGHTALYWYRQSLGQGPEFLIYFQGTGAADDSGLPNDRFFAVRPEGSVSTLKIQRTERGDSAVYLCASSFWPGIQETQYFGPGTRLLVL.

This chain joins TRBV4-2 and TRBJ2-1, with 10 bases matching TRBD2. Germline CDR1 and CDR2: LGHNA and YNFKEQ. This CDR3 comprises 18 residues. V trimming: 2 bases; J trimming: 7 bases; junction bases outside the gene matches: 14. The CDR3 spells CASSQHGGLAGAENEQFF. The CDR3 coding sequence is TGTGCCAGCAGCCAACATGGCGGTCTAGCGGGAGCTGAGAATGAGCAGTTCTTC.

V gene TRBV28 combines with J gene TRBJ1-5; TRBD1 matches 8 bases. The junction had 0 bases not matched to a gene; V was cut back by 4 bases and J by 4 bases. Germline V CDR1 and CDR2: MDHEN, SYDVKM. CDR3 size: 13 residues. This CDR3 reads CASSWTGNQPQHF. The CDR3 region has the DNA TGTGCCAGCAGTTGGACAGGGAATCAGCCCCAGCATTTT. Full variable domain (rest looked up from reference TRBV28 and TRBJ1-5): DVKVTQSSRYLVKRTGEKVFLECVQDMDHENMFWYRQDPGLGLRLIYFSYDVKMKEKGDIPEGYSVSREKKERFSLILESASTNQTSMYLCASSWTGNQPQHFGDGTRLSIL.

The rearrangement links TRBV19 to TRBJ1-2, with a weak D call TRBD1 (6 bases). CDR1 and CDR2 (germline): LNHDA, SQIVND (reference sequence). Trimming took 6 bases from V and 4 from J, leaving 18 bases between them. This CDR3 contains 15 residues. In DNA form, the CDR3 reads TGTGCCAGTAGGCTCCGGGACACCGCATCCTATGGCTACACCTTC. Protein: CASRLRDTASYGYTF.

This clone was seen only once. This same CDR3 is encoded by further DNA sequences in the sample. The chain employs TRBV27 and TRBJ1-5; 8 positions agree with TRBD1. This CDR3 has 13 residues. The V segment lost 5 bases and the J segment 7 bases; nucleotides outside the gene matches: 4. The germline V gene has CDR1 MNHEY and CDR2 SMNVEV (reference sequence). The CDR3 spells CASSDRGGQPQHF. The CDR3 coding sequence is TGTGCCAGCAGTGACAGGGGAGGGCAGCCCCAGCATTTT.

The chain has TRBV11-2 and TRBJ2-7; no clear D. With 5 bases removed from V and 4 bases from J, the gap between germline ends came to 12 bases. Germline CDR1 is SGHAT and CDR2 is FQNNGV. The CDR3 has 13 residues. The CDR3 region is CASSIRQIYEQYF. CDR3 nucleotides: TGTGCCAGCAGCATAAGACAAATTTACGAGCAGTACTTC.